One and the same sample provided the 11 T cell receptor beta chains below, sequenced in a study of blood T cell repertoires in COVID-19. The assay was immunoSEQ multiplex PCR, and TCRdb's table has in-frame clones only and misses some. Of under 400,000 clones detected, about 89% appear once; the ten largest clones hold around 9.3%. Sequencing was performed on peripheral blood. The receptors were sampled from a woman between 25 and 40 years old with COVID-19, enrolled during active disease.

J is TRBJ2-1 and V is TRBV19, with D unclear. V lost 2 bases and J 6 bases, leaving 8 bases between the germline ends. Germline V lookup: CDR1 LNHDA, CDR2 SQIVND (reference sequence). This CDR3 region has 13 residues. CDR3 DNA: TGTGCCAGTAGTATAATCTACCCCAATGAGCAGTTCTTC. Its protein is CASSIIYPNEQFF.

The chain uses TRBV28 and TRBJ2-5, with TRBD2 matching over 7 bases. V shed 2 bases, J shed 4 bases, and the junction held 13 bases outside the gene matches. Per germline, CDR1 MDHEN and CDR2 SYDVKM. This CDR3 is built from 17 residues. The CDR3 bases are TGTGCCAGCAGTTTACAGCTAGCGGAAAGCTGGGGAGAGACCCAGTACTTC. The encoded protein is CASSLQLAESWGETQYF.

This rearrangement joins TRBV27 to TRBJ2-5, with D perhaps matching TRBD2 (6 bases). Germline CDR1 and CDR2: MNHEY and SMNVEV (reference sequence). Trimming took off 4 bases at V and 7 bases at J, with 19 bases between the two ends. The CDR3 runs 15 residues. Written as DNA, the CDR3 is TGTGCCAGCAGTTACCGCGGCGGGGTCCGAGGGACCCAGTACTTC. Its protein product is CASSYRGGVRGTQYF.

Written as DNA, the CDR3 is TGTGCCAGCAGCTTAGTTCTGGGGGCAGGCACTGAAGCTTTCTTT. It yields the protein CASSLVLGAGTEAFF. This chain connects TRBV7-9 to TRBJ1-1; a weak D match, TRBD1 (6 bases). V gave up 1 base and J gave up 4 bases, with 13 bases separating them. The germline V gene has CDR1 SEHNR and CDR2 FQNEAQ (reference sequence). The CDR3 loop spans 15 amino acids.

The chain couples TRBV9 to TRBJ2-3, with D maybe TRBD1 (6 bases). The CDR3 totals 15 residues. CDR1 SGDLS and CDR2 YYNGEE come from the germline V gene. Trimming cost V 1 base and J 2 bases, with 11 bases left between them. The CDR3 loop reads CASSVMGANTDTQYF. CDR3 DNA sequence: TGTGCCAGCAGCGTAATGGGGGCTAACACAGATACGCAGTATTTT.

The gene calls are TRBV2 and TRBJ2-3; D gene uncertain. Trimming removed 4 bases from V and 0 bases from J, with 8 bases in between. The CDR3 extends over 14 amino acids. The germline gives CDR1 SNHLY, CDR2 FYNNEI. CDR3 nucleotide sequence: TGTGCCAGCAGTGGAGTTTTTAGCACAGATACGCAGTATTTT. This sequence encodes CASSGVFSTDTQYF.

The chain links TRBV5-1 to TRBJ1-1; 8 positions agree with TRBD1. Germline lookup yields CDR1 SGHRS and CDR2 YFSETQ. V was clipped by 4 bases and J by 2 bases; unmatched bases: 10. This CDR3 has 16 amino acids. CDR3: CASSERTGTLNTEAFF. CDR3 DNA sequence: TGCGCCAGCAGCGAGAGGACAGGGACGTTAAACACTGAAGCTTTCTTT.

This clone appeared a single time. The chain is built from TRBV24-1 and TRBJ2-1; D ambiguous. V was clipped by 0 bases and J by 0 bases, with 8 bases between them. The CDR3 has 16 amino acids. Per the germline V gene, CDR1 is KGHDR and CDR2 is SFDVKD. The CDR3 loop reads CATSDLAANSYNEQFF. CDR3 sequence (DNA): TGTGCCACCAGTGATTTGGCGGCTAACTCCTACAATGAGCAGTTCTTC.

This sequence joins TRBV19 and TRBJ2-5; D ambiguous. This CDR3 region has 13 residues. Germline V gene lookup returns CDR1 LNHDA and CDR2 SQIVND (reference sequence). V lost 3 bases, J lost 0 bases, and 5 bases lay in between. The CDR3 here is CASSILHQETQYF. The CDR3 DNA follows: TGTGCCAGTAGTATCCTACACCAAGAGACCCAGTACTTC.

V is TRBV6-1 and J is TRBJ1-2; D gene uncertain. Germline CDR1 reads MNHNS; CDR2 reads SASEGT. There are 13 residues in the CDR3. Trimming left V 0 bases short and J 1 base short, with 3 bases between. CDR3 loop: CASSEAFNYGYTF. CDR3 coding DNA: TGTGCCAGCAGTGAAGCCTTTAACTATGGCTACACCTTC.

This clone was counted between two and nine times. The chain recombines TRBV30 with TRBJ1-5; D call uncertain. Looked up from germline, CDR1 is GTSNPN and CDR2 is SVGIG (reference sequence). V lost 0 bases, J lost 2 bases, and 11 bases lay in between. The CDR3 contains 15 residues. CDR3 bases: TGTGCCTGGAGTGTTCTCCTCGGGGGCAATCAGCCCCAGCATTTT. Amino acid sequence: CAWSVLLGGNQPQHF. Supplemented by reference TRBV30 and TRBJ1-5, the full variable domain reads SQTIHQWPATLVQPVGSPLSLECTVEGTSNPNLYWYRQAAGRGLQLLFYSVGIGQISSEVPQNLSASRPQDRQFILSSKKLLLSDSGFYLCAWSVLLGGNQPQHFGDGTRLSIL.